The 28 T cell receptor beta chains in this list originate from one sample, sequenced in a study of T cell changes during pregnancy in multiple sclerosis. Sequencing used immunoSEQ multiplex PCR; TCRdb keeps in-frame clones, though not all of them. The table records approximately 84,000 clones, nearly 95% of them present only once. The specimen was peripheral blood, collected in the second trimester of pregnancy. Receptor source: a female donor in good health, enrolled as a control in a pregnancy study.

The chain joins TRBV4-1 to TRBJ2-7; a weak D match, TRBD2 (6 bases). The CDR3 spans 15 residues. The V gene lost 1 base and the J gene lost 1 base, with 11 bases spanning the gap. CDR1 is MGHRA and CDR2 is YSYEKL in the germline V gene. In DNA, the CDR3 is TGCGCCAGCAGCCAAGCCCGTAGCGGTTCCTACGAGCAGTACTTC. Residues: CASSQARSGSYEQYF.

This chain links TRBV27 with TRBJ2-7, with D possibly TRBD1 on 7 matching bases. V was clipped by 5 bases and J by 5 bases, with 16 bases between them. The CDR3 runs to 14 residues. Per the germline V gene, CDR1 is MNHEY and CDR2 is SMNVEV (reference sequence). The CDR3 coding sequence is TGTGCCAGCAGTGGGCGACAGGGAGGCCACGAGCAGTACTTC. Translating it yields CASSGRQGGHEQYF.

The rearrangement joins TRBV11-2 to TRBJ2-5, with 9 bases aligning to TRBD1. V shed 0 bases, J shed 5 bases, and the junction held 7 bases outside the gene matches. This CDR3 has 16 residues. Germline V gene lookup returns CDR1 SGHAT and CDR2 FQNNGV. The CDR3 region has the DNA TGTGCCAGCAGCTTAGAGGGACGACAGGGGGGGGAGACCCAGTACTTC. This gives the protein CASSLEGRQGGETQYF.

The genes are TRBV28 and TRBJ1-4; 10 nucleotides align to TRBD1. CDR1 is MDHEN and CDR2 is SYDVKM in the germline V gene. The CDR3 is 15 amino acids. J was trimmed by 6 bases and V by 6 bases; bases with no gene match: 7. The CDR3 reads CASSRPTGGDEKLFF. The CDR3 region has the DNA TGTGCCAGCAGCCGACCGACAGGGGGCGATGAAAAACTGTTTTTT.

The rearrangement uses TRBV4-2 and TRBJ2-3; tentatively, D is TRBD1 (6 bases). This CDR3 contains 12 residues. Germline CDR1 is LGHNA and CDR2 is YNFKEQ. V lost 6 bases to trimming and J lost 11 bases, with 15 bases between them. The CDR3 DNA reads as TGTGCCAGCAGTCTTAGGACAGAGAGGCAGTATTTT. It yields the protein CASSLRTERQYF.

V gene TRBV6-1 combines with J gene TRBJ2-7, with D perhaps matching TRBD1 (6 bases). Germline lookup yields CDR1 MNHNS and CDR2 SASEGT. The germline V and J ends were trimmed by 3 bases and 0 bases, with 12 bases remaining between them. The length of the CDR3 is 15 residues. The chain's CDR3 is CASSDRGAISYEQYF. Written as DNA, the CDR3 is TGTGCCAGCAGTGACAGGGGCGCCATCTCCTACGAGCAGTACTTC.

This clone was seen a few times. The V and J genes are TRBV19 and TRBJ2-7, with 10 nucleotides matching TRBD2. The CDR3 spans 14 residues. After removal of 5 bases from V and 3 bases from J, the junction contained 4 bases not matched to a gene. The germline gives CDR1 LNHDA, CDR2 SQIVND (reference sequence). The CDR3 region is CASSLAGGNYEQYF. The CDR3 region has the DNA TGTGCCAGTAGTTTAGCGGGAGGCAACTACGAGCAGTACTTC.

This chain joins TRBV2 and TRBJ1-1; D is unresolved. This CDR3 has 15 amino acids. Germline V gene lookup returns CDR1 SNHLY and CDR2 FYNNEI. V was trimmed by 5 bases and J by 5 bases, leaving 18 bases between them. The CDR3 spells CASSPTPRGGTEAFF. CDR3 nucleotides: TGTGCCAGCAGTCCTACTCCACGAGGAGGGACTGAAGCTTTCTTT.

This chain joins TRBV5-6 and TRBJ2-6; 7 positions match TRBD1. J was trimmed by 2 bases and V by 4 bases; bases with no gene match: 6. Germline CDR1 SGHDT, CDR2 YYEEEE. There are 16 residues in the CDR3. The CDR3 loop is CASSLPTGAGANVLTF. CDR3 coding DNA: TGTGCCAGCAGCCTTCCTACAGGGGCTGGGGCCAACGTCCTGACTTTC. Drawing the rest from reference TRBV5-6 and TRBJ2-6, the complete variable domain is DAGVTQSPTHLIKTRGQQVTLRCSPKSGHDTVSWYQQALGQGPQFIFQYYEEEERQRGNFPDRFSGHQFPNYSSELNVNALLLGDSALYLCASSLPTGAGANVLTFGAGSRLTVL.

The V call is TRBV4-2, the J call TRBJ2-1; 7 bases line up with TRBD2. The germline V gene has CDR1 LGHNA and CDR2 YNFKEQ. This CDR3 spans 14 amino acids. The trim removed 4 bases at V and 5 bases at J, leaving 5 bases unmatched. In nucleotides, the CDR3 is TGTGCCAGCAGCCCGATAGCGGGTAACAATGAGCAGTTCTTC. Translation: CASSPIAGNNEQFF.

The chain links TRBV2 to TRBJ2-3, with 9 bases aligning to TRBD2. V lost 5 bases and J lost 2; bases outside the gene matches: 8. The CDR3 length is 16 residues. Germline-derived CDR1 and CDR2 are SNHLY and FYNNEI. CDR3 region: CASSRLAAGVTDTQYF. In DNA form, the CDR3 reads TGTGCCAGCAGTCGACTAGCGGCGGGAGTCACAGATACGCAGTATTTT.

The chain recombines TRBV29-1 with TRBJ2-7; 14 positions agree with TRBD2. CDR3 length equals 15 residues. V was pared by 7 bases and J by 6 bases, with 11 bases of the junction left unmatched. The germline CDR1 and CDR2 sequences are SQVTM and ANQGSEA. The DNA for the CDR3 is TGCAGCGCTTTGGGACTAGCGGGAGATCCGAGCGAGCAGTACTTC. This sequence encodes CSALGLAGDPSEQYF.

The rearrangement joins TRBV7-2 to TRBJ2-5, with 9 bases aligning to TRBD1. The V gene's germline CDR1 is SGHTA and CDR2 FQGNSA. V gave up 1 base and J gave up 2 bases; unmatched junction bases: 2. This CDR3 is built from 15 residues. In DNA, the CDR3 is TGTGCCAGCAGCTTAGGGGACAGGGCGCAAGAGACCCAGTACTTC. Its translation is CASSLGDRAQETQYF.

The chain combines TRBV4-2 with TRBJ2-1; 15 nucleotides match TRBD2. The V and J ends lost 0 bases and 7 bases, in that order; junction bases with no gene match: 4. The CDR3 consists of 17 residues. Germline V gives CDR1 LGHNA, CDR2 YNFKEQ. The CDR3, as DNA: TGTGCCAGCAGCCAAGACCCCGGGACTAGCGGGAGGAATGAGCAGTTCTTC. This sequence encodes CASSQDPGTSGRNEQFF.

The chain employs TRBV28 and TRBJ2-7, with 8 positions matching TRBD1. With V trimmed by 5 bases and J by 2 bases, 8 bases remained unmatched. Germline V gene lookup returns CDR1 MDHEN and CDR2 SYDVKM. This CDR3 contains 15 residues. CDR3: CASSPPGQDTYEQYF. CDR3 DNA: TGTGCCAGCAGTCCCCCGGGACAGGACACCTACGAGCAGTACTTC.

The V call is TRBV7-9, the J call TRBJ2-7; D ambiguous. The length of the CDR3 is 14 residues. The germline V gene has CDR1 SEHNR and CDR2 FQNEAQ (reference sequence). With 4 bases removed from V and 2 bases from J, the gap between germline ends came to 12 bases. The CDR3 nucleotides are TGTGCCAGCAGCTCCGACGGCGGAACCTACGAGCAGTACTTC. It encodes CASSSDGGTYEQYF.

The chain joins TRBV7-9 to TRBJ2-7; TRBD2 matches at 7 bases. The germline gives CDR1 SEHNR, CDR2 FQNEAQ (reference sequence). The CDR3 runs to 16 residues. The junction had 11 bases not matched to a gene; V was cut back by 3 bases and J by 3 bases. The CDR3 spells CASSLPRQRGVYEQYF. The DNA for the CDR3 is TGTGCCAGCAGCTTGCCCCGTCAGCGGGGAGTCTACGAGCAGTACTTC.

The chain carries TRBV7-2 and TRBJ2-3; weak D call: TRBD1 (6 bases). CDR1 is SGHTA, CDR2 FQGNSA, per germline. The V end lost 0 bases, the J end lost 2 bases, and 12 bases lay between the germline ends. CDR3 size: 16 residues. The chain's CDR3 is CASSLAGDRITDTQYF. The CDR3 nucleotides read TGTGCCAGCAGCTTAGCGGGCGACAGGATCACAGATACGCAGTATTTT.

The V gene is TRBV7-9, the J gene TRBJ2-1, with a tentative D call TRBD1 (6 bases). This CDR3 comprises 13 residues. V dropped 5 bases and J dropped 4 bases, with 9 bases sitting between them. CDR1 is SEHNR and CDR2 is FQNEAQ in the germline V gene (reference sequence). The CDR3: CASSPGQYNEQFF. CDR3 DNA sequence: TGTGCCAGCAGCCCCGGACAGTACAATGAGCAGTTCTTC.

The CDR3 loop is CSAGDFYEQYF. The DNA of the CDR3 is TGCAGCGCCGGGGATTTCTACGAGCAGTACTTC. The V call is TRBV29-1, the J call TRBJ2-7; weak D call: TRBD2 (5 bases). The CDR3 covers 11 residues. From germline, CDR1 is SQVTM and CDR2 ANQGSEA. The V gene lost 7 bases and the J gene lost 3 bases, with 10 bases spanning the gap.

The genes are TRBV28 and TRBJ2-2, with D maybe TRBD1 (6 bases). This CDR3 comprises 15 residues. V was shortened by 8 bases and J by 6 bases, with 19 bases between the two germline ends. The germline CDR1 and CDR2 sequences are MDHEN and SYDVKM. CDR3 DNA: TGTGCCAGCCGGGGTTCTAGGGGGTCCGCCGGGGAGCTGTTTTTT. Translated: CASRGSRGSAGELFF.

This sequence joins TRBV18 and TRBJ1-1, with 7 nucleotides matching TRBD1. This CDR3 has 16 amino acids. V dropped 5 bases and J dropped 0; count of bases not matched to a gene: 9. Germline V lookup: CDR1 KGHSH, CDR2 LQKENI. The CDR3 sequence is CASSGATGTMNTEAFF. The CDR3, as DNA: TGTGCCAGCTCAGGAGCGACAGGGACAATGAACACTGAAGCTTTCTTT.

The gene calls are TRBV5-1 and TRBJ1-4; a possible D gene is TRBD1 (6 bases). The germline V and J ends were trimmed by 4 bases and 10 bases, with 14 bases remaining between them. The V gene's germline CDR1 is SGHRS and CDR2 YFSETQ. CDR3 length: 13 amino acids. The CDR3 protein is CASSPQGLGKLFF. DNA for the CDR3: TGCGCCAGCAGCCCACAGGGTTTGGGAAAACTGTTTTTT.

The chain links TRBV7-2 to TRBJ2-1, with TRBD2 identical over 8 bases. The CDR3 is made up of 15 amino acids. Germline trimming cut 5 bases from V and 0 bases from J; bases unmatched to any gene: 3. Germline V gene lookup returns CDR1 SGHTA and CDR2 FQGNSA. The CDR3 region is CASSTTSGSYNEQFF. As DNA, the CDR3 is TGTGCCAGCAGCACCACTAGCGGCTCCTACAATGAGCAGTTCTTC.

The rearrangement links TRBV2 to TRBJ2-3, with D tentatively TRBD2 (6 bases). The CDR3 is 16 amino acids. Germline-derived CDR1 and CDR2 are SNHLY and FYNNEI. Trimming left V 3 bases short and J 0 bases short, with 13 bases between. CDR3 sequence (DNA): TGTGCCAGCAGTGAGGAGGGAGGCGGGAGCACAGATACGCAGTATTTT. Translated, it gives CASSEEGGGSTDTQYF.

The chain employs TRBV5-6 and TRBJ2-7; TRBD2 matches at 7 bases. Trimming at V came to 8 bases and at J to 3 bases, leaving 5 bases not matched to a gene. The CDR3 is made up of 12 amino acids. CDR1 and CDR2 from the germline V gene are SGHDT and YYEEEE. CDR3 region: CASLAGNYEQYF. CDR3 coding DNA: TGTGCCAGTTTAGCGGGCAACTACGAGCAGTACTTC. The whole variable domain, filled in from reference TRBV5-6 and TRBJ2-7, reads DAGVTQSPTHLIKTRGQQVTLRCSPKSGHDTVSWYQQALGQGPQFIFQYYEEEERQRGNFPDRFSGHQFPNYSSELNVNALLLGDSALYLCASLAGNYEQYFGPGTRLTVT.

This clone is a singleton in its sample. The chain employs TRBV4-1 and TRBJ2-2; 7 nucleotides agree with TRBD1. The V gene's germline CDR1 is MGHRA and CDR2 YSYEKL. Germline trimming cut 1 base from V and 0 bases from J; bases unmatched to any gene: 2. The CDR3 spans 16 residues. For the CDR3, the DNA is TGCGCCAGCAGCCAAGGCCAGGGGGCGAACACCGGGGAGCTGTTTTTT. This codes for CASSQGQGANTGELFF.

The chain employs TRBV28 and TRBJ2-7, with unresolved D. Germline loops: CDR1 MDHEN, CDR2 SYDVKM. This CDR3 has 13 amino acids. V was clipped by 2 bases and J by 2 bases, with 7 bases between them. The CDR3, as DNA: TGTGCCAGCAGTTTAGGTACAGCCTACGAGCAGTACTTC. This translates into CASSLGTAYEQYF.